What follows are 16 T cell receptor beta chains derived from one specimen sequenced in a study of T cell changes during pregnancy in multiple sclerosis. TCRdb's copy holds only in-frame clones and misses some; the assay was immunoSEQ multiplex PCR. The sample consists of about 58,000 clones, less than 95% of them appearing once. Here the sequenced sample was CD4+ T cells from peripheral blood mononuclear cells, taken after pregnancy. The origin of the receptors is a female donor in good health, enrolled as a control in a pregnancy study.

This clone has a single count. The chain combines TRBV6-1 with TRBJ1-2; 8 bases are shared with TRBD1. Per germline, CDR1 MNHNS and CDR2 SASEGT. Losses at the gene ends were 0 bases for V and 8 bases for J; bases not matched to a gene: 8. This CDR3 has 15 residues. CDR3 nucleotide sequence: TGTGCCAGCAGTGAAGCGGTCAGGGGGCTAGGGGGCTACACCTTC. The encoded protein is CASSEAVRGLGGYTF.

The chain employs TRBV4-2 and TRBJ2-7, with 9 positions matching TRBD2. Germline V lookup: CDR1 LGHNA, CDR2 YNFKEQ. The CDR3 has 13 amino acids. Trimming cost V 3 bases and J 3 bases; bases outside gene matches: 0. This chain's CDR3 is CASSQTSGYEQYF. DNA of the CDR3: TGTGCCAGCAGCCAGACTAGCGGCTACGAGCAGTACTTC.

V and J are TRBV6-5 and TRBJ1-4, with D tentatively TRBD1 (5 bases). V lost 6 bases and J 11 bases, leaving 19 bases between the germline ends. The germline V gene has CDR1 MNHEY and CDR2 SVGAGI. The CDR3 totals 14 residues. DNA of the CDR3: TGTGCCAGCAGCATTAGACAGCCCTCGGTGAAACTGTTTTTT. Translating gives CASSIRQPSVKLFF.

This chain uses TRBV30 with TRBJ1-5; D might be TRBD1 (6 bases). Germline-derived CDR1 and CDR2 are GTSNPN and SVGIG (reference sequence). The CDR3 spans 12 residues. V gave up 3 bases and J gave up 6 bases, with 9 bases separating them. Here the CDR3 DNA reads TGTGCCTGGAGCAGGGGACCTCAGCCCCAGCATTTT. Amino acid sequence: CAWSRGPQPQHF.

This clone was recorded only once. The rearrangement links TRBV7-9 to TRBJ1-2; D may be TRBD1 (5 bases). CDR1 and CDR2 (germline): SEHNR, FQNEAQ (reference sequence). V was trimmed by 0 bases and J by 8 bases, leaving 13 bases between them. The CDR3 runs to 14 residues. CDR3 bases: TGTGCCAGCAGCTTAGCCCAGGGAACAGGAGGCTACACCTTC. This sequence encodes CASSLAQGTGGYTF.

J is TRBJ2-1 and V is TRBV6-5, with 9 nucleotides matching TRBD1. CDR1 and CDR2 from the germline V gene are MNHEY and SVGAGI. The CDR3 is 13 amino acids. V was clipped by 6 bases and J by 7 bases; unmatched bases: 4. In DNA form, the CDR3 reads TGTGCCAGCAGCCGGGACAGGGAAAATGAGCAGTTCTTC. It is translated as CASSRDRENEQFF.

The chain joins TRBV9 to TRBJ1-2, with D maybe TRBD1 (5 bases). Germline assignment: CDR1 SGDLS and CDR2 YYNGEE. The V end lost 5 bases, the J end lost 3 bases, and 14 bases lay between the germline ends. This CDR3 is 14 amino acids long. The CDR3 reads CASSSGGGDYGYTF. The CDR3 nucleotides are TGTGCCAGCAGTTCGGGGGGAGGGGACTATGGCTACACCTTC.

V is TRBV6-1 and J is TRBJ2-3; weak D call: TRBD1 (7 bases). CDR1 is MNHNS and CDR2 is SASEGT in the germline V gene. The CDR3 length is 13 residues. The V gene lost 6 bases and the J gene lost 3 bases, with 10 bases spanning the gap. CDR3 amino acids: CASSGGQTDTQYF. The CDR3 bases are TGTGCCAGCAGCGGGGGACAGACAGATACGCAGTATTTT.

Only one count was recorded for this clone. This sequence joins TRBV19 and TRBJ2-7; D gene ambiguous. Trimming removed 3 bases at V and 0 bases at J, with 12 bases between. This CDR3 has 15 residues. Germline V gives CDR1 LNHDA, CDR2 SQIVND (reference sequence). CDR3 DNA sequence: TGTGCCAGTAGTATCGCTCTGGAGAGCTCCTACGAGCAGTACTTC. Translating it yields CASSIALESSYEQYF.

The chain is built from TRBV6-1 and TRBJ2-5; D call uncertain. Trimming cost V 3 bases and J 0 bases, with 8 bases left between them. This CDR3 spans 14 amino acids. Germline-derived CDR1 and CDR2 are MNHNS and SASEGT. The CDR3 sequence is CASSERTDQETQYF. The CDR3 nucleotides are TGTGCCAGCAGTGAGAGAACGGACCAAGAGACCCAGTACTTC.

CDR3: CASSLAGGEEKLFF. The CDR3 DNA reads TGCGCCAGCAGCTTGGCAGGGGGAGAGGAAAAACTGTTTTTT. The chain has TRBV5-1 and TRBJ1-4; 7 bases agree with TRBD1. The CDR3 sequence is 14 residues long. The germline V gene encodes CDR1 SGHRS and CDR2 YFSETQ. V lost 0 bases to trimming and J lost 8 bases; unmatched junction nucleotides: 4.

V and J are TRBV14 and TRBJ2-1; TRBD1 is a possible D gene (6 bases). Trimming removed 4 bases at V and 4 bases at J, with 20 bases between. In germline, CDR1 is SGHDN, CDR2 FVKESK. CDR3 size: 17 residues. CDR3 DNA sequence: TGTGCCAGCAGCCGTATTTCGGGTGGCAGGGGATACAATGAGCAGTTCTTC. Protein sequence: CASSRISGGRGYNEQFF.

V gene TRBV6-5 combines with J gene TRBJ2-1; possibly TRBD2 for D (5 bases). Germline CDR1 and CDR2: MNHEY and SVGAGI. The CDR3 contains 15 residues. V was shortened by 7 bases and J by 2 bases, with 15 bases between the two germline ends. The CDR3: CASTRAAAPYNEQFF. CDR3 DNA: TGTGCCAGCACCCGAGCGGCGGCCCCCTACAATGAGCAGTTCTTC.

The V call is TRBV11-2, the J call TRBJ2-3; TRBD2 agrees at 14 bases. Germline V gene lookup returns CDR1 SGHAT and CDR2 FQNNGV. The CDR3 length is 17 residues. The junction had 6 bases not matched to a gene; V was cut back by 5 bases and J by 2 bases. For the CDR3, the DNA is TGTGCCAGCAGCCTGCGGACTAGCGGGGGGATCACAGATACGCAGTATTTT. This gives the protein CASSLRTSGGITDTQYF.

The CDR3 DNA reads TGTGCCAGCAGCTCCCGGATTAGCGATACGCAGTATTTT. Its translation is CASSSRISDTQYF. This chain connects TRBV7-3 to TRBJ2-3; D gene uncertain. The germline V and J ends were trimmed by 4 bases and 6 bases, with 11 bases remaining between them. The germline CDR1 and CDR2 sequences are SGHTA and FQGTGA. This CDR3 spans 13 amino acids.

V gene TRBV7-2 combines with J gene TRBJ1-5; D call uncertain. This CDR3 is built from 15 residues. The germline V and J ends were trimmed by 2 bases and 0 bases, with 8 bases remaining between them. The germline gives CDR1 SGHTA, CDR2 FQGNSA. In DNA, the CDR3 is TGTGCCAGCAGCTTACGGGCGGGTAGCAATCAGCCCCAGCATTTT. Amino acid sequence: CASSLRAGSNQPQHF.